The next 30 T cell receptor beta chains were all read from a single sample in a study of OX40 agonist ivuxolimab in advanced cancers. The protocol was immunoSEQ multiplex PCR, while the TCRdb copy is restricted to in-frame clones and leaves out a portion. The sample lists approximately 90,000 clones; roughly 90% were seen once. Here the sequenced sample was CD4+ or CD8+ T cells sorted from blood, taken in a trial of the OX40 agonist ivuxolimab. The receptors here all came from an adult with an advanced solid tumor such as melanoma, head and neck, liver or kidney cancer.

The rearrangement joins TRBV6-4 to TRBJ2-2, with 9 bases that match TRBD1. CDR3 length: 14 amino acids. Germline CDR1 MRHNA, CDR2 SNTAGT. V lost 8 bases and J lost 7; bases outside the gene matches: 8. This chain's CDR3 is CASSTGGTGGELFF. CDR3 coding DNA: TGTGCCAGCTCGACAGGGGGTACAGGCGGGGAGCTGTTTTTT.

The chain combines TRBV28 with TRBJ2-7; 7 positions match TRBD2. Germline-derived CDR1 and CDR2 are MDHEN and SYDVKM. CDR3 length: 13 amino acids. Trimming cost V 8 bases and J 4 bases; bases outside gene matches: 8. CDR3 DNA sequence: TGTGCCAGCCAGCGGGGCGTAGTTTACGAGCAGTACTTC. Amino acid sequence: CASQRGVVYEQYF.

The J gene is TRBJ1-4, the V gene TRBV5-1, with D possibly being TRBD1 (6 bases). V was pared by 5 bases and J by 8 bases, with 16 bases between. The CDR3 is 14 residues long. Germline CDR1 reads SGHRS; CDR2 reads YFSETQ. DNA of the CDR3: TGCGCCAGCAGGGAACAGGGAGGTAAAGAAAAACTGTTTTTT. The encoded protein is CASREQGGKEKLFF.

The V call is TRBV7-2, the J call TRBJ2-1; TRBD2 matches 11 bases. After removal of 5 bases from V and 2 bases from J, the junction contained 5 bases not matched to a gene. CDR3 length: 16 residues. Germline V gene data show CDR1 as SGHTA and CDR2 as FQGNSA. In nucleotides, the CDR3 is TGTGCCAGCAGCCAGACTAGCGGGGTCACCTACAATGAGCAGTTCTTC. Its protein product is CASSQTSGVTYNEQFF.

V usage is TRBV9 and J usage is TRBJ1-6, with D uncertain. There are 13 residues in the CDR3. V was clipped by 2 bases and J by 2 bases, with 2 bases between them. Germline loops: CDR1 SGDLS, CDR2 YYNGEE. In DNA, the CDR3 is TGTGCCAGCAGCGTTACCTATAATTCACCCCTCCACTTT. Its translation: CASSVTYNSPLHF.

V is TRBV7-2 and J is TRBJ2-5, with unresolved D. V was cut by 5 bases and J by 5 bases, with 21 bases left in between. Germline CDR1 is SGHTA and CDR2 is FQGNSA. The length of the CDR3 is 16 residues. The chain's CDR3 is CASSRRATYIGETQYF. The DNA for the CDR3 is TGTGCCAGCAGCCGGCGAGCGACCTACATCGGGGAGACCCAGTACTTC.

This chain joins TRBV5-4 and TRBJ2-1; the D call may be TRBD1 or TRBD2 (5 bases each). With 4 bases removed from V and 4 bases from J, the gap between germline ends came to 18 bases. Germline-derived CDR1 and CDR2 are SGHNT and YYREEE (reference sequence). The CDR3 spans 16 residues. The chain's CDR3 is CASSPPPRGSYNEQFF. In nucleotides, the CDR3 is TGTGCCAGCAGCCCCCCCCCGAGGGGATCATACAATGAGCAGTTCTTC.

The J gene is TRBJ2-3, the V gene TRBV7-9, with D unresolved. In germline, CDR1 is SEHNR, CDR2 FQNEAQ (reference sequence). CDR3 length equals 11 residues. The V end lost 5 bases, the J end lost 3 bases, and 3 bases lay between the germline ends. CDR3 coding DNA: TGTGCCAGCAGCATAACAGATACGCAGTATTTT. This codes for CASSITDTQYF.

The chain recombines TRBV30 with TRBJ2-3; D uncertain. The CDR3 extends over 12 amino acids. Germline assignment: CDR1 GTSNPN and CDR2 SVGIG (reference sequence). CDR3 protein: CAKDHSTDTQYF. The DNA for the CDR3 is TGTGCTAAGGACCACAGCACAGATACGCAGTATTTT.

This chain joins TRBV12-5 and TRBJ1-5; D unresolved. This CDR3 region has 13 residues. V lost 1 base and J lost 1, with 2 bases in between. Germline CDR1 LGHNT, CDR2 FRNRAP. DNA for the CDR3: TGTGCTAGTGGTTTGGACAGCAATCAGCCCCAGCATTTT. This codes for CASGLDSNQPQHF.

This clone showed up just a few times. This sample also contains other DNA sequences that code for the same CDR3. The chain recombines TRBV2 with TRBJ2-1, with a weak D call TRBD1 (6 bases). Looked up from germline, CDR1 is SNHLY and CDR2 is FYNNEI. The germline V and J ends were trimmed by 4 bases and 2 bases, with 9 bases remaining between them. The CDR3 is 14 residues long. This CDR3 reads CASSGGQPYNEQFF. In DNA, the CDR3 is TGTGCCAGCAGTGGAGGACAGCCCTACAATGAGCAGTTCTTC.

V gene TRBV28 combines with J gene TRBJ1-1; 9 bases agree with TRBD1. Trimming took 5 bases from V and 6 from J; bases not matched to a gene: 7. Germline V gene lookup returns CDR1 MDHEN and CDR2 SYDVKM. The length of the CDR3 is 14 residues. The CDR3 sequence: CASSIQQGAAEAFF. The DNA of the CDR3 is TGTGCCAGCAGTATACAACAGGGGGCCGCTGAAGCTTTCTTT.

The V call is TRBV7-2, the J call TRBJ1-1; no clear D gene. V lost 0 bases and J 8 bases, leaving 7 bases between the germline ends. The CDR3 runs 12 residues. CDR1 is SGHTA and CDR2 is FQGNSA in the germline V gene. The CDR3 loop is CASSLAGREAFF. Written as DNA, the CDR3 is TGTGCCAGCAGCTTAGCAGGCAGGGAAGCTTTCTTT.

The count of this clone is one. This chain links TRBV27 with TRBJ2-3, with 7 bases identical to TRBD1. The CDR3 has 14 amino acids. The ends lost 6 bases at V and 4 bases at J; junction bases unmatched: 7. Germline V CDR1 and CDR2: MNHEY, SMNVEV (reference sequence). CDR3 region: CASRTGLPSDTQYF. The CDR3 DNA is TGTGCCAGCAGGACAGGGCTTCCCTCAGATACGCAGTATTTT.

This chain links TRBV18 with TRBJ2-7; a weak D match, TRBD1 (5 bases). The CDR3 is 15 amino acids. In germline, CDR1 is KGHSH, CDR2 LQKENI. Deletions cut 1 base from V and 0 bases from J, with 10 bases between. CDR3 DNA: TGTGCCAGCTCACCACAGGGGCGAGTCTCCTACGAGCAGTACTTC. Translation gives CASSPQGRVSYEQYF.

The genes are TRBV30 and TRBJ2-4, with 7 positions matching TRBD1. This CDR3 region has 12 residues. In germline, CDR1 is GTSNPN, CDR2 SVGIG (reference sequence). The V gene end was trimmed by 3 bases and the J gene end by 13 bases; junction bases not matched to a gene: 9. The DNA for the CDR3 is TGTGCCTGGAGCCGTAAACAGGGGTCCCAGTACTTC. Its protein is CAWSRKQGSQYF.

The gene calls are TRBV18 and TRBJ1-5, with 7 bases identical to TRBD1. The CDR3 is 16 residues long. J gave up 4 bases and V 0 bases, and 6 bases lay outside the gene matches. From germline, CDR1 is KGHSH and CDR2 LQKENI. The CDR3 loop is CASSPPEGAENQPQHF. The CDR3 DNA sequence: TGTGCCAGCTCACCACCGGAGGGGGCCGAAAATCAGCCCCAGCATTTT.

This sequence joins TRBV7-9 and TRBJ2-5, with D perhaps assigned TRBD1 or TRBD2 (5 bases each). From germline, CDR1 is SEHNR and CDR2 FQNEAQ (reference sequence). The V gene lost 3 bases and the J gene lost 3 bases, with 5 bases spanning the gap. There are 12 residues in the CDR3. The CDR3 nucleotides are TGTGCCAGCAGCTTGGGGGAAGAGACCCAGTACTTC. It is translated as CASSLGEETQYF. The whole variable domain, filled in from reference TRBV7-9 and TRBJ2-5, reads DTGVSQNPRHKITKRGQNVTFRCDPISEHNRLYWYRQTLGQGPEFLTYFQNEAQLEKSRLLSDRFSAERPKGSFSTLEIQRTEQGDSAMYLCASSLGEETQYFGPGTRLLVL.

The chain uses TRBV10-3 and TRBJ1-2; D is unclear. Germline assignment: CDR1 ENHRY and CDR2 SYGVKD. CDR3 size: 13 residues. The germline V and J ends were trimmed by 2 bases and 1 base, with 5 bases remaining between them. The CDR3 DNA is TGTGCCATCAGTGAGGGCCTTAACTATGGCTACACCTTC. It yields the protein CAISEGLNYGYTF.

As regards this clone: At one of its ends the junction is not consistent with the germline gene, which may arise from a read error. This chain joins TRBV7-7 and TRBJ2-5, with 7 bases matching TRBD1. The germline V gene encodes CDR1 SSHAT and CDR2 FNYEAQ (reference sequence). This CDR3 contains 15 residues. The CDR3 protein is CASSSQGPDQETQYF. The CDR3 DNA sequence: TGTGCTAGCAGCTCACAGGGGCCCGACCAAGAGACCCAGTACTTC.

The chain recombines TRBV5-4 with TRBJ1-1; 10 positions agree with TRBD1. Per the germline V gene, CDR1 is SGHNT and CDR2 is YYREEE (reference sequence). V trimming: 3 bases; J trimming: 5 bases; junction bases outside the gene matches: 7. This CDR3 is built from 15 residues. The CDR3 nucleotides are TGTGCCAGCAGCTGGGGGGACAGGGGAAGGACTGAAGCTTTCTTT. This encodes CASSWGDRGRTEAFF.

The chain uses TRBV6-6 and TRBJ2-7, with 8 bases matching TRBD1. Germline V lookup: CDR1 MNHNY, CDR2 SVGAGI (reference sequence). The CDR3 contains 12 residues. V lost 10 bases and J lost 5; bases outside the gene matches: 7. The CDR3: CANSDRGDEQYF. The CDR3 coding sequence is TGTGCCAACTCAGACAGGGGTGACGAGCAGTACTTC.

V usage is TRBV14 and J usage is TRBJ1-2, with 7 bases lining up with TRBD1. With 2 bases clipped from V and 4 bases from J, the junction kept 4 bases outside the gene matches. The CDR3 is made up of 14 amino acids. In germline, CDR1 is SGHDN, CDR2 FVKESK. CDR3 coding DNA: TGTGCCAGCAGCCAAAACCGGGACAGCTATGGCTACACCTTC. This translates into CASSQNRDSYGYTF. The whole variable domain, filled in from reference TRBV14 and TRBJ1-2, reads EAGVTQFPSHSVIEKGQTVTLRCDPISGHDNLYWYRRVMGKEIKFLLHFVKESKQDESGMPNNRFLAERTGGTYSTLKVQPAELEDSGVYFCASSQNRDSYGYTFGSGTRLTVV.

The rearrangement links TRBV5-6 to TRBJ1-1, with a tentative D call TRBD1 (6 bases). Germline V gives CDR1 SGHDT, CDR2 YYEEEE. CDR3 length: 17 residues. With 3 bases removed from V and 0 bases from J, the gap between germline ends came to 18 bases. In nucleotides, the CDR3 is TGTGCCAGCAGCTCGGGGTGGCGGGACACTATGAACACTGAAGCTTTCTTT. Translating it yields CASSSGWRDTMNTEAFF. Based on the CDR3 plus reference TRBV5-6 and TRBJ1-1, the full variable domain is DAGVTQSPTHLIKTRGQQVTLRCSPKSGHDTVSWYQQALGQGPQFIFQYYEEEERQRGNFPDRFSGHQFPNYSSELNVNALLLGDSALYLCASSSGWRDTMNTEAFFGQGTRLTVV.

The V gene is TRBV4-1, the J gene TRBJ2-7; the match to TRBD1 covers 9 bases. CDR1 MGHRA and CDR2 YSYEKL come from the germline V gene. The CDR3 contains 16 residues. The trim removed 1 base at V and 6 bases at J, leaving 10 bases unmatched. DNA for the CDR3: TGCGCCAGCAGCCAAGGAGGGGGACAGGGACGGCGCGAGCAGTACTTC. Its protein is CASSQGGGQGRREQYF.

The CDR3 spells CASSTGDSGEETQYF. CDR3 bases: TGTGCCAGCAGCACGGGGGATAGCGGGGAAGAGACCCAGTACTTC. The genes are TRBV11-2 and TRBJ2-5, with TRBD2 matching 8 bases. The germline CDR1 and CDR2 sequences are SGHAT and FQNNGV. CDR3 size: 15 residues. The ends lost 5 bases at V and 3 bases at J; junction bases unmatched: 8.

The rearrangement links TRBV5-1 to TRBJ1-2; tentatively, D is TRBD1 (5 bases). Germline CDR1 reads SGHRS; CDR2 reads YFSETQ. V shed 0 bases and J shed 0 bases, with 6 bases lying between them. This CDR3 has 14 residues. The CDR3 loop reads CASSLAGANYGYTF. The CDR3 bases are TGCGCCAGCAGCTTGGCGGGGGCTAACTATGGCTACACCTTC.

The V and J genes are TRBV9 and TRBJ1-2, with D perhaps matching TRBD1 (5 bases). The CDR3 runs 12 residues. Germline V CDR1 and CDR2: SGDLS, YYNGEE. Trimming pared 7 bases from V and 4 bases from J, leaving 11 bases between. CDR3 DNA: TGTGCCAGCCAGGTGGGGGGCTATGGCTACACCTTC. Translated, it gives CASQVGGYGYTF.

V gene TRBV4-3 combines with J gene TRBJ1-2; no clear D. V dropped 2 bases and J dropped 2 bases, with 18 bases sitting between them. The CDR3 extends over 17 amino acids. The germline V gene has CDR1 LGHNA and CDR2 YSLEER. CDR3 nucleotides: TGCGCCAGCAGCCAATTATCGGCCGGAACGCCCAACTATGGCTACACCTTC. It codes for CASSQLSAGTPNYGYTF.

The V and J genes are TRBV6-5 and TRBJ2-6; D is undetermined. This CDR3 is 15 amino acids long. CDR1 and CDR2 (germline): MNHEY, SVGAGI. Deletions cut 6 bases from V and 0 bases from J, with 9 bases between. As DNA, the CDR3 is TGTGCCAGCAGCCGTAGACTCTCTGGGGCCAACGTCCTGACTTTC. It translates to CASSRRLSGANVLTF.